The present TCR beta chain was sequenced within a study of cytomegalovirus exposure and HLA in healthy donors. On the study more broadly: Approximately 180 million T cells yielded more than 90 million unique TCR beta sequences, as an earlier analysis found. Whole-study findings and limits: Earlier analysis found most TCR beta V segments productive about 87% or about 30% of the time. By HLA locus, TCR association rates varied in a later analysis, with DRB1 showing the most and HLA-C the fewest.

Whereas donors were nominally healthy upon sampling, unrecorded immune exposures were probable. CDR1 SGHNT and CDR2 YYREEE come from the germline V gene (reference sequence). This CDR3 is 13 amino acids long. To note about this clone: Its antigen is not known.

PCR primers comprised 60 Vbeta and 13 Jbeta primers. TCRdb's table, derived via immunoSEQ multiplex PCR, lists solely in-frame clones and lacks some. This sample has 150,000 to 200,000 clones, with 85% found just once. This receptor was taken from a man younger than 35 in good health and CMV-seropositive. Sequenced input: PBMCs. The J gene is TRBJ2-5, the V gene TRBV5-4; D is unresolved. The better agreement between TRBJ2-7 and the DNA end casts doubt on the J call. Written as DNA, the CDR3 is TGTGCCAGCAGCTTGGTTGAGGTCGGCGAGCAGTACTTC. It encodes CASSLVEVGEQYF.